This T cell receptor beta chain was identified in a study of blood T cell repertoires in COVID-19. Libraries were prepared by immunoSEQ multiplex PCR; TCRdb keeps only in-frame clonotypes and omits some of them. The data hold some 180,000 clones, with 80% observed a single time. The CDR3 runs 16 residues. Trimming removed 2 bases from V and 2 bases from J; junction bases left unmatched: 2. Germline values: CDR1 LGHDT, CDR2 YNNKEL (reference sequence). The specimen sequenced was PBMCs or T cells enriched from blood (not recorded which). The chain has TRBV3-1 (or the pseudogene TRBV3-2) and TRBJ2-2; 10 nucleotides agree with TRBD2. This sequence originates from a man aged 60 to 75 who had been exposed to COVID-19. The CDR3 coding sequence is TGTGCCAGCAGCCAATTAGCGGGAGGAAACACCGGGGAGCTGTTTTTT. Its translation: CASSQLAGGNTGELFF.